Below, 16 T cell receptor beta chains from the same sample are listed, as sequenced in a study of human T cells and chemical hapten exposure. Time point here: patch test 1, 2 weeks after DPC sensitization. Treatment denoted: therapeutic diphenylcyclopropenone sensitization with weekly scalp DPC. TCRdb recomputed calls from the RACE reads with MiXCR, one row per CDR3 protein. The sample contains tens of thousands of distinct CDR3 sequences, approximately 10% of which appear only once. The input for sequencing was whole blood, taken in connection with sensitization to the hapten diphenylcyclopropenone (DPC). The source is a man aged 40-55 years with alopecia areata. Some clones in this sample may be carry-over from other donors' samples.

V usage is TRBV18 and J usage is TRBJ2-7; D not certain. V lost 1 base to trimming and J lost 2 bases, with 9 bases between them. This CDR3 is built from 14 residues. The germline V gene has CDR1 KGHSH and CDR2 LQKENI. CDR3 loop: CASSPLPGTYEQYF. The CDR3 coding sequence is TGTGCCAGCTCACCACTCCCAGGCACCTACGAGCAGTACTTC. Together with reference TRBV18 and TRBJ2-7, the CDR3 gives the full variable domain: NAGVMQNPRHLVRRRGQEARLRCSPMKGHSHVYWYRQLPEEGLKFMVYLQKENIIDESGMPKERFSAEFPKEGPSILRIQQVVRGDSAAYFCASSPLPGTYEQYFGPGTRLTVT.

This rearrangement joins TRBV3-1 to TRBJ1-1, with 9 bases identical to TRBD1. The CDR3 has 15 amino acids. V shed 2 bases and J 5 bases; nucleotides not matched to a gene: 6. Germline lookup yields CDR1 LGHDT and CDR2 YNNKEL (reference sequence). The CDR3 DNA reads TGTGCCAGCAGCCAAACAGGGGGCGGTAGGACTGAAGCTTTCTTT. It specifies CASSQTGGGRTEAFF. The variable domain in full, completed from reference TRBV3-1 and TRBJ1-1, reads DTAVSQTPKYLVTQMGNDKSIKCEQNLGHDTMYWYKQDSKKFLKIMFSYNNKELIINETVPNRFSPKSPDKAHLNLHINSLELGDSAVYFCASSQTGGGRTEAFFGQGTRLTVV.

This sequence joins TRBV9 and TRBJ2-1, with D perhaps assigned TRBD1 or TRBD2 (5 bases each). Between the trimmed V and J ends, which lost 3 bases and 2 bases, there was a span of 15 bases. The CDR3 extends over 16 amino acids. Germline V lookup: CDR1 SGDLS, CDR2 YYNGEE. CDR3: CASSGNLGTPYNEQFF. The CDR3 DNA reads as TGTGCCAGCAGCGGCAACTTGGGGACCCCCTACAATGAGCAGTTCTTC.

This chain uses TRBV7-8 with TRBJ1-1; D is possibly TRBD1 (6 bases). The V end was cut by 5 bases, the J end by 8 bases, with 9 bases between. Germline V lookup: CDR1 SGHVS, CDR2 FQNEAQ. The CDR3 sequence is 11 residues long. This CDR3 reads CASSQDSEAFF. Written as DNA, the CDR3 is TGTGCCAGCAGCCAGGACAGCGAAGCTTTCTTT.

There are many counts of this clonotype. This chain connects TRBV29-1 to TRBJ1-1; TRBD1 aligns across 8 bases. The ends lost 2 bases at V and 3 bases at J; junction bases unmatched: 8. The V gene's germline CDR1 is SQVTM and CDR2 ANQGSEA. The CDR3 sequence is 15 residues long. As DNA, the CDR3 is TGCAGCGTTGAAAAGGCAGGGGGCAAGGACACTGAAGCTTTCTTT. This translates into CSVEKAGGKDTEAFF.

This chain links TRBV9 with TRBJ1-6, with D possibly being TRBD1 (5 bases). Trimming removed 6 bases from V and 10 bases from J, with 17 bases in between. The CDR3 is made up of 14 amino acids. Germline CDR1 reads SGDLS; CDR2 reads YYNGEE. CDR3 amino acids: CASNPGQGRSPLHF. The CDR3 bases are TGTGCCAGCAACCCTGGGCAGGGAAGATCACCCCTCCACTTT.

The rearrangement uses TRBV6-6 and TRBJ2-2; D is undetermined. This CDR3 is 15 amino acids long. Germline CDR1 and CDR2: MNHNY and SVGAGI (reference sequence). V lost 0 bases to trimming and J lost 1 base, with 6 bases between them. In DNA, the CDR3 is TGTGCCAGCAGTTACTCAGGTGTGAACACCGGGGAGCTGTTTTTT. It specifies CASSYSGVNTGELFF.

This chain links TRBV28 with TRBJ1-5; D unresolved. The CDR3 runs 12 residues. CDR1 is MDHEN and CDR2 is SYDVKM in the germline V gene. Trimming pared 5 bases from V and 4 bases from J, leaving 6 bases between. Here the CDR3 DNA reads TGTGCCAGCAGTACAGTGAATCAGCCCCAGCATTTT. This sequence encodes CASSTVNQPQHF.

The rearrangement joins TRBV18 to TRBJ2-1; 7 nucleotides agree with TRBD2. J gave up 13 bases and V 3 bases, and 6 bases lay outside the gene matches. Germline loops: CDR1 KGHSH, CDR2 LQKENI. The CDR3 is 12 amino acids. CDR3 sequence reads: CASSPSGTYQFF. Written as DNA, the CDR3 is TGTGCCAGCTCACCGAGCGGGACTTATCAGTTCTTC.

This clonotype was counted ten times or more. V and J are TRBV10-3 and TRBJ1-2; D gene unclear. Trimming cost V 3 bases and J 0 bases, with 5 bases left between them. The CDR3 is 13 amino acids. CDR1 and CDR2 (germline): ENHRY, SYGVKD. The CDR3 loop reads CAISEQTNYGYTF. CDR3 bases: TGTGCCATCAGTGAACAGACTAACTATGGCTACACCTTC.

This clonotype was seen more than once but under ten times. The chain has TRBV29-1 and TRBJ2-3; TRBD2 matches at 7 bases. Germline lookup yields CDR1 SQVTM and CDR2 ANQGSEA. This CDR3 has 11 residues. The V segment lost 7 bases and the J segment 6 bases; nucleotides outside the gene matches: 4. CDR3 loop: CSGGEGDTQYF. CDR3 sequence (DNA): TGCAGCGGTGGGGAGGGCGATACGCAGTATTTT.

This clonotype turned up a few times. The rearrangement joins TRBV6-2 or TRBV6-3 to TRBJ1-1; D unclear. Trimming removed 0 bases from V and 2 bases from J, with 13 bases in between. This CDR3 is 16 amino acids long. Germline lookup yields CDR1 MNHEY and CDR2 SVGEGT. CDR3: CASSYSYGVLNTEAFF. The CDR3 DNA reads TGTGCCAGCAGTTACTCTTACGGGGTTTTAAACACTGAAGCTTTCTTT.

In its sample, this clonotype was seen a few times. The rearrangement uses TRBV5-1 and TRBJ2-1; TRBD2 aligns across 13 bases. V gave up 3 bases and J gave up 7 bases; unmatched junction bases: 4. Germline V gene lookup returns CDR1 SGHRS and CDR2 YFSETQ. The CDR3 is 15 residues long. The CDR3: CASSSGLAGPNEQFF. The CDR3 DNA reads TGCGCCAGCAGCTCGGGACTAGCGGGGCCTAATGAGCAGTTCTTC.

In this sample, this clonotype turned up a few times. The chain links TRBV3-1 to TRBJ2-1; D remains ambiguous. This CDR3 region has 16 residues. Trimming stripped 4 bases from V and 5 bases from J, with 18 bases between. Germline CDR1 and CDR2: LGHDT and YNNKEL (reference sequence). The CDR3 protein is CASSLTDNLMNNEQFF. CDR3 in DNA: TGTGCCAGCAGCCTTACCGACAACCTAATGAACAATGAGCAGTTCTTC.

This clonotype was counted ten times or more. The rearrangement joins TRBV6-2 or TRBV6-3 to TRBJ1-1, with 7 positions matching TRBD1. Germline CDR1 is MNHEY and CDR2 is SVGEGT. This CDR3 comprises 14 residues. V shed 3 bases and J 5 bases; nucleotides not matched to a gene: 6. The CDR3 loop is CASSYPGGFTEAFF. The CDR3 nucleotides are TGTGCCAGCAGTTATCCAGGGGGATTTACTGAAGCTTTCTTT.

This chain connects TRBV7-2 to TRBJ1-1; D not resolved. From germline, CDR1 is SGHTA and CDR2 FQGNSA. The CDR3 has 11 residues. V lost 5 bases and J 6 bases, leaving 7 bases between the germline ends. The CDR3 sequence: CASSRNAEAFF. In DNA form, the CDR3 reads TGTGCCAGCAGCCGGAATGCTGAAGCTTTCTTT.